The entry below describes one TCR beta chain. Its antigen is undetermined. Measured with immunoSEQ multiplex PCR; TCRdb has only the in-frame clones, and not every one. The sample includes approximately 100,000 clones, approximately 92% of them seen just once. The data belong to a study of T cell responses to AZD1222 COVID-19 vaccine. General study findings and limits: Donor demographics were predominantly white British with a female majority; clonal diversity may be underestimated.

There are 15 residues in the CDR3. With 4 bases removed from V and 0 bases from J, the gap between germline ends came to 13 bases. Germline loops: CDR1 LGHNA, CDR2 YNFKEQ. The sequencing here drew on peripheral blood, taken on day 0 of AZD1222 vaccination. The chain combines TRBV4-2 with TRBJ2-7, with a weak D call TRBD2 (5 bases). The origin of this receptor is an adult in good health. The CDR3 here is CASSRGLEGSYEQYF. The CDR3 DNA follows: TGTGCCAGCAGCCGCGGACTCGAGGGCTCCTACGAGCAGTACTTC.